These T cell receptor beta chains were read from a single sample in a study of technical replicates of blood from a handful of donors. Clones were read by immunoSEQ multiplex PCR, and TCRdb kept only the in-frame ones, dropping some. The sample lists tens of thousands of clones, around nine tenths occurring once. The sample consisted of T cells isolated from PBMCs. Receptors originate from a human donor in good health. The CDR3 runs from the conserved cysteine through the conserved F or W. The D gene is left open where the match is weak. Clone size is stated in some rows and not others, as once, few, many or a class when expanded.

>-|TRBV7-3|TRBJ2-3|few
CASSRGWGSGRTDTQYF
TGTGCCAGCAGCCGAGGTTGGGGTAGCGGAAGGACAGATACGCAGTATTTT
>-|TRBV7-2|TRBJ1-2|-
CASSLDRAYGYTF
TGTGCCAGCAGCTTAGACAGGGCTTATGGCTACACCTTC
>TRBD2|TRBV6-1|TRBJ2-7|-
CASSPLYSGYEQYF
TGTGCCAGCAGCCCACTTTATAGCGGGTACGAGCAGTACTTC
>TRBD2|TRBV19|TRBJ2-7|-
CASSATSGYEQYF
TGTGCCAGTAGTGCTACTAGCGGTTACGAGCAGTACTTC
>-|TRBV6-5|TRBJ2-7|-
CASSYSLRGQYF
TGTGCCAGCAGTTACTCACTGCGCGGGCAGTACTTC
>TRBD1|TRBV19|TRBJ1-1|-
CASSNTGGAEAFF
TGTGCCAGTAGCAATACAGGGGGGGCTGAAGCTTTCTTT
>TRBD2|TRBV19|TRBJ2-7|-
CASSSLLAGAPHEQYF
TGTGCCAGTAGTTCCCTTCTAGCGGGAGCCCCTCACGAGCAGTACTTC
>TRBD2|TRBV9|TRBJ2-7|-
CASSLQITSGRFPFREQYF
TGTGCCAGCAGCCTCCAAATAACTAGCGGGAGATTCCCTTTTCGCGAGCAGTACTTC
>-|TRBV27|TRBJ1-4|-
CASSSPRGKLFF
TGTGCCAGCAGTTCCCCAAGGGGGAAACTGTTTTTT
>-|TRBV20-1|TRBJ1-4|-
CSASLNEKLFF
TGCAGTGCTAGCCTGAATGAAAAACTGTTTTTT
>-|TRBV29-1|TRBJ2-7|-
CSVEGERWGDYEQYF
TGCAGCGTTGAAGGCGAACGTTGGGGGGACTACGAGCAGTACTTC
>-|TRBV7-9|TRBJ1-1|-
CASSGLGGVNTEAFF
TGTGCCAGCAGCGGACTAGGAGGGGTGAACACTGAAGCTTTCTTT
>TRBD1|TRBV7-8|TRBJ1-5|-
CASSLSNTRRTGIRDQPQHF
TGTGCCAGCAGCTTATCCAATACAAGACGGACAGGGATTCGGGATCAGCCCCAGCATTTT
>TRBD1|TRBV10-3|TRBJ2-7|-
CAISDKGATYEQYF
TGTGCCATCAGTGATAAGGGGGCCACCTACGAGCAGTACTTC
>-|TRBV28|TRBJ1-2|-
CASAINSHYGYTF
TGTGCCAGCGCTATAAATTCGCACTATGGCTACACCTTC
>TRBD2|TRBV7-3|TRBJ2-5|-
CASSLGGTETQYF
TGTGCCAGCAGCTTGGGGGGGACGGAGACCCAGTACTTC
>TRBD2|TRBV30|TRBJ2-1|-
CAWTVGLAGAVDEQFF
TGTGCCTGGACCGTCGGACTAGCGGGAGCAGTCGATGAGCAGTTCTTC
>-|TRBV6-1|TRBJ2-3|-
CASSRESTDTQYF
TGTGCCAGCAGCCGGGAGAGTACAGATACGCAGTATTTT
>-|TRBV7-2|TRBJ2-1|-
CASSFHLPEDYNEQFF
TGTGCCAGCAGCTTTCACCTTCCCGAGGACTACAATGAGCAGTTCTTC
>-|TRBV27|TRBJ1-4|-
CASSLFPSRSEKLFF
TGTGCCAGCAGTTTATTCCCCTCTAGGTCTGAAAAACTGTTTTTT
>TRBD2|TRBV5-1|TRBJ2-1|few
CASSWTSGRAGNEQFF
TGCGCCAGCAGCTGGACTAGCGGGAGGGCCGGCAATGAGCAGTTCTTC
>-|TRBV6-1|TRBJ2-2|once
CASSELVGELFF
TGTGCCAGCAGTGAACTTGTCGGGGAGCTGTTTTTT
>-|TRBV15|TRBJ1-1|once
CATSSQQATEAFF
TGTGCCACCAGCAGCCAACAGGCCACTGAAGCTTTCTTT
>TRBD2|TRBV4-2|TRBJ2-3|-
CASSQVTSGRTDTQYF
TGTGCCAGCAGCCAAGTGACTAGCGGGCGCACAGATACGCAGTATTTT
>-|TRBV11-2|TRBJ2-3|-
CASSFPEAGLSTDTQYF
TGTGCCAGCAGCTTTCCCGAGGCTGGACTAAGCACAGATACGCAGTATTTT
>TRBD1|TRBV7-9|TRBJ1-2|few
CASTLGQAHTF
TGTGCCAGCACGCTGGGACAGGCCCACACCTTC
>TRBD2|TRBV6-1|TRBJ2-1|-
CASSETSGSVSEQFF
TGTGCCAGCAGTGAAACTAGCGGGAGTGTCAGTGAGCAGTTCTTC
>-|TRBV27|TRBJ2-7|-
CASSWDFSYEQYF
TGTGCCAGCAGTTGGGACTTCTCCTACGAGCAGTACTTC
>-|TRBV28|TRBJ2-7|-
CASSLAGYEQYF
TGTGCCAGCAGTTTGGCAGGCTACGAGCAGTACTTC
>-|TRBV15|TRBJ2-7|-
CATSRDSSSYEQYF
TGTGCCACCAGCAGGGACTCAAGCTCCTACGAGCAGTACTTC
>-|TRBV7-9|TRBJ2-7|-
CASSLTDRLSYEQYF
TGTGCCAGCAGCTTAACGGACAGACTATCCTACGAGCAGTACTTC
>-|TRBV11-1|TRBJ1-1|-
CASSLVRGTTEAFF
TGTGCCAGCAGCTTAGTAAGGGGAACCACTGAAGCTTTCTTT